The sequence of this T cell receptor beta chain was determined in a study of long-term antiretroviral therapy in people with HIV. Study context: Samples from the earliest time points predate the 2015 immediate-ART recommendation by about a decade. Study-level points and caveats: Clonal expansions arising prior to ART prevailed in the repertoire at every time point.

This CDR3 is 17 amino acids long. The germline CDR1 and CDR2 sequences are MNHEY and SMNVEV (reference sequence). Trimming stripped 0 bases from V and 4 bases from J, with 18 bases between. immunoSEQ v3.0 was run at survey level. Only in-frame clones appear in the TCRdb table, and some are missing; sequencing was by immunoSEQ multiplex PCR. Altogether about 34,000 clones are present, 70% to 90% being singletons, with the ten largest covering roughly 13%. Details on this clone: Its cognate antigen is unknown.

Sequences were derived from unsorted PBMCs, sampled 1.1 years after starting antiretroviral therapy. The TCR was taken from a man aged 18 to 30 with HIV. The genes are TRBV27 and TRBJ1-1, with D tentatively TRBD1 (5 bases). The CDR3: CASSLSPLVGGGTEAFF. The CDR3, as DNA: TGTGCCAGCAGTTTATCTCCCCTCGTGGGGGGGGGCACTGAAGCTTTCTTT.